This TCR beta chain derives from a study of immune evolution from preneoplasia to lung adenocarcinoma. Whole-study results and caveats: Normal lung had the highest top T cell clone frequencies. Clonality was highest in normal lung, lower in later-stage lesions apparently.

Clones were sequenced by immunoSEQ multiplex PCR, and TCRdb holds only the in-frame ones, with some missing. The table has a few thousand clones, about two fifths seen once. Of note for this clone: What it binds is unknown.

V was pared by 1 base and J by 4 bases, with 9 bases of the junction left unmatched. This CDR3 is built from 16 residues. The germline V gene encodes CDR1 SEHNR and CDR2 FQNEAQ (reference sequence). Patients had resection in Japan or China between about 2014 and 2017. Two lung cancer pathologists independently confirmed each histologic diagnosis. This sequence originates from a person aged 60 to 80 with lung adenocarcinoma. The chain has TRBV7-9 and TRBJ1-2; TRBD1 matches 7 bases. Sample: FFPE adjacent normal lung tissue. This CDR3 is CASSLVWDSGFYGYTF. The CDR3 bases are TGTGCCAGCAGCTTAGTTTGGGACAGCGGATTCTATGGCTACACCTTC.